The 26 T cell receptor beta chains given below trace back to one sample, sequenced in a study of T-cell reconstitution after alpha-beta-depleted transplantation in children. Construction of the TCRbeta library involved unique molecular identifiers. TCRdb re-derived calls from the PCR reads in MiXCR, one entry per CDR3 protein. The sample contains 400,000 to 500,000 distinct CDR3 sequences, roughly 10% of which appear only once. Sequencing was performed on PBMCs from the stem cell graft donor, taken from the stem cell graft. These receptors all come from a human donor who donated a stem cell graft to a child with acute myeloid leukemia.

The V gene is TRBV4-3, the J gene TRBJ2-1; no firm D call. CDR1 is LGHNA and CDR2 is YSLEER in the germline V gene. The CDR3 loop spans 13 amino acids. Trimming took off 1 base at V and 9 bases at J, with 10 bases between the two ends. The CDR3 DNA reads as TGCGCCAGCAGCCAAGCTACGTGGGGTGAGCAGTTCTTC. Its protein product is CASSQATWGEQFF.

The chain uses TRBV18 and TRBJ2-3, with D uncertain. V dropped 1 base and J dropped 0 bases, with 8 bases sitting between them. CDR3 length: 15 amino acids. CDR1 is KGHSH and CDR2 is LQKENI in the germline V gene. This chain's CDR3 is CASSPRESSTDTQYF. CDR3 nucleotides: TGTGCCAGCTCACCACGGGAATCTAGCACAGATACGCAGTATTTT.

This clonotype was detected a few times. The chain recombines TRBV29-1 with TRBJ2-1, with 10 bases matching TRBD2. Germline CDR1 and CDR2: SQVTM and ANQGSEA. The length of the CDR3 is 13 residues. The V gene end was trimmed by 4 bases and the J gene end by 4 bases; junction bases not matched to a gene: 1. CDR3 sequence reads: CSVGLAGYNEQFF. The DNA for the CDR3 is TGCAGCGTTGGACTAGCGGGTTACAATGAGCAGTTCTTC.

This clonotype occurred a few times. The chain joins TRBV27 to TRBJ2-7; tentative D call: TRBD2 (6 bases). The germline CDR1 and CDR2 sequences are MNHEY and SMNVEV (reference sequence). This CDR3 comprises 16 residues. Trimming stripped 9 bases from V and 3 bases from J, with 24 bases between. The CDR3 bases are TGTGCCAGTTACGCGGGACGGACCATCCCAATCTACGAGCAGTACTTC. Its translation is CASYAGRTIPIYEQYF.

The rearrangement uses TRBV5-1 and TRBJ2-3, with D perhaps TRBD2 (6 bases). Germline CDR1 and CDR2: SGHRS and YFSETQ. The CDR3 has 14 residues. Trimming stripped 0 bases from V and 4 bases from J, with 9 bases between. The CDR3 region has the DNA TGCGCCAGCAGCTTGGGTAGCGGCGCAGATACGCAGTATTTT. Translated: CASSLGSGADTQYF.

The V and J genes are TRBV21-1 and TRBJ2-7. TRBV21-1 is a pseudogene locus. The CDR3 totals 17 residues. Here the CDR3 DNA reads TGTGCCAGCAGCAAAGGGGTACACAGACAGAGCTCCTACGAGCAGTACGTC. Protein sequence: CASSKGVHRQSSYEQYV.

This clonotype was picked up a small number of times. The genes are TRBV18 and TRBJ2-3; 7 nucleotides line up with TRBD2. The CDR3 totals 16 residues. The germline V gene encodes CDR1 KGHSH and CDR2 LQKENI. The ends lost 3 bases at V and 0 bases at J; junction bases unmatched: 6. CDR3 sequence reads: CASSPPGDYSTDTQYF. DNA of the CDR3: TGTGCCAGCTCACCTCCGGGGGACTATAGCACAGATACGCAGTATTTT.

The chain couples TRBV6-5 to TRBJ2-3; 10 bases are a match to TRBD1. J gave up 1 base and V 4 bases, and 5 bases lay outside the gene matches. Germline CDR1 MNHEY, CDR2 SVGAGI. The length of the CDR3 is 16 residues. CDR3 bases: TGTGCCAGCAGTTCTTTTGGGACAGGGGGCACAGATACGCAGTATTTT. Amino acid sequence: CASSSFGTGGTDTQYF.

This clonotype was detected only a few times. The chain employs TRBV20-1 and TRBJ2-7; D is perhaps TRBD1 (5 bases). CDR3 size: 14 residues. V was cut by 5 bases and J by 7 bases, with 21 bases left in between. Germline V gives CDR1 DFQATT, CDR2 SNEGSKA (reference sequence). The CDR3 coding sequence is TGCAGTGCTGCAACAGGTGACCTCTTCGGGGAGCAGTACGTC. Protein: CSAATGDLFGEQYV.

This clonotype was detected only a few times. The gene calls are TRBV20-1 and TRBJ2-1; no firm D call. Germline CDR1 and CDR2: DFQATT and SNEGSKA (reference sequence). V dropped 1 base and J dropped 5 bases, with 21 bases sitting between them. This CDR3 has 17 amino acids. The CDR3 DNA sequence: TGCAGTGCTAGAGTTCCTTTTAGTAGCTCCCCGAACAATGAGCAGTTCTTC. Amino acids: CSARVPFSSSPNNEQFF.

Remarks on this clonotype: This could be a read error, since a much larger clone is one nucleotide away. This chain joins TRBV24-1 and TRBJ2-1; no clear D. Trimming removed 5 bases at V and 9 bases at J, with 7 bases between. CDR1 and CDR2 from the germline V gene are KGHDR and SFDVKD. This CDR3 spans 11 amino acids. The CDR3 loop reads CATSVAAEQFF. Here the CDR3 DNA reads TGTGCCACCAGTGTGGCTGCTGAGCAGTTCTTC.

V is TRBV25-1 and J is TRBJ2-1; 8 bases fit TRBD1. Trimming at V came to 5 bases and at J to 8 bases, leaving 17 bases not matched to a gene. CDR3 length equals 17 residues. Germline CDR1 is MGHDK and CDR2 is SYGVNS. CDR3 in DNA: TGTGCCAGCAGTCCCGTGGGCCCAGGGGGCGAATTTCATGAGCAGTTCTTC. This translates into CASSPVGPGGEFHEQFF.

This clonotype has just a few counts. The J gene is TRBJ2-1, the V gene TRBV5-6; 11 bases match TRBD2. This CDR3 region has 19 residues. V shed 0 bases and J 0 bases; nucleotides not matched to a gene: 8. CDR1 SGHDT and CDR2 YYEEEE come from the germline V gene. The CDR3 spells CASSLDGTSGGVSYNEQFF. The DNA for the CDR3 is TGTGCCAGCAGCTTGGATGGGACTAGCGGAGGGGTCTCCTACAATGAGCAGTTCTTC.

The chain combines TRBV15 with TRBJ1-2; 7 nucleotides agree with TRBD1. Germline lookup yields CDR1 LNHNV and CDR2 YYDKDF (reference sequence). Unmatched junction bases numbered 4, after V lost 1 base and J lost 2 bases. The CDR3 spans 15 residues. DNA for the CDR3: TGTGCCACCAGCAGAGGCAAGGGGGCGAACTATGGCTACACCTTC. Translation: CATSRGKGANYGYTF.

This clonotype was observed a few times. The DNA for the CDR3 is TGTGCCAGCAGCTCCGCCGGGGCCTCTAGCGGGAGGGTGGGAGAGACCCAGTACTTC. Protein sequence: CASSSAGASSGRVGETQYF. This rearrangement joins TRBV7-6 to TRBJ2-5, with 12 bases identical to TRBD2. V shed 4 bases, J shed 4 bases, and the junction held 16 bases outside the gene matches. The CDR3 has 19 amino acids. Per germline, CDR1 SGHVS and CDR2 FNYEAQ.

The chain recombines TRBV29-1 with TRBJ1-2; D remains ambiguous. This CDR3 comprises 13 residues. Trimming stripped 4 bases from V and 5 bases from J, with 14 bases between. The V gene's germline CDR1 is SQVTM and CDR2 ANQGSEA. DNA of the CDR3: TGCAGCGTTGGGGGAGGGCGGCGGTATGGCTACACCTTC. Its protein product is CSVGGGRRYGYTF.

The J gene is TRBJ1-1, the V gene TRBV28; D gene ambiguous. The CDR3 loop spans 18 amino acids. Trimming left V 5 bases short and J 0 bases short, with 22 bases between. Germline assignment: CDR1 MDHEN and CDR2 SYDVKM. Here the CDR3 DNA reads TGTGCCAGCAGTCCCCAGTTCCCGGCCATTACTATGAACACTGAAGCTTTCTTT. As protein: CASSPQFPAITMNTEAFF.

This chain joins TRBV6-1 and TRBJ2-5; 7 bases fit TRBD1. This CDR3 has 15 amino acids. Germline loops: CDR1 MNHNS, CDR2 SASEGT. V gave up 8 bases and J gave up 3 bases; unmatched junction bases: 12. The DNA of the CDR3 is TGTGCCAGCGGGCCCGGGGCAGGGGGAGAAGAGACCCAGTACTTC. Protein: CASGPGAGGEETQYF.

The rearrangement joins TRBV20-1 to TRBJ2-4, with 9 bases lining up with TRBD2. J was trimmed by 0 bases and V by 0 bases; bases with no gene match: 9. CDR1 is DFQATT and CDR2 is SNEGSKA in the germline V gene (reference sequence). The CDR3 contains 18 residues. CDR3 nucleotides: TGCAGTGCTAGAGACAGTTATAGCGGGGGACTAGCCAAAAACATTCAGTACTTC. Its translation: CSARDSYSGGLAKNIQYF.

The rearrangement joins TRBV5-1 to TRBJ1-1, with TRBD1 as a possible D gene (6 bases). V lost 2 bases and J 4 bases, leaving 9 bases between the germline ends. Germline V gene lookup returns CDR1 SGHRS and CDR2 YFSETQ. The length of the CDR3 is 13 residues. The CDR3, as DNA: TGCGCCAGCAGCTTACAGGGATTCACTGAAGCTTTCTTT. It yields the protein CASSLQGFTEAFF.

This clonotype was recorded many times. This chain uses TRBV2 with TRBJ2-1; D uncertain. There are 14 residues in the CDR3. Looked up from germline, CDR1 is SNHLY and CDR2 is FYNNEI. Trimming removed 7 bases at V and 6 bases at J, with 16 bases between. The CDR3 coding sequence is TGTGCCAGCATGTGGGCTAGTAGGACCAATGAGCAGTTCTTC. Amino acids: CASMWASRTNEQFF.

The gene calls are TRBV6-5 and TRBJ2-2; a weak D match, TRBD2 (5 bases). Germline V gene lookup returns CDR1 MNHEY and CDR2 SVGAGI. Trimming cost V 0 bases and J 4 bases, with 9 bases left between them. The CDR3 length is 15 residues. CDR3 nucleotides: TGTGCCAGCAGTTACTCATGGAGGTTCACCGGGGAGCTGTTTTTT. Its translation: CASSYSWRFTGELFF.

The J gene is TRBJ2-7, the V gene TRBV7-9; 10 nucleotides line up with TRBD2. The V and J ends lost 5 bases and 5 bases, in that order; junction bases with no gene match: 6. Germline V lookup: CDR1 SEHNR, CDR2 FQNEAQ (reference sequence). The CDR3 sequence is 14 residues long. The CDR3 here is CASSREREGDEQYF. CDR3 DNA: TGTGCCAGCAGCCGTGAGCGGGAGGGCGACGAGCAGTACTTC.

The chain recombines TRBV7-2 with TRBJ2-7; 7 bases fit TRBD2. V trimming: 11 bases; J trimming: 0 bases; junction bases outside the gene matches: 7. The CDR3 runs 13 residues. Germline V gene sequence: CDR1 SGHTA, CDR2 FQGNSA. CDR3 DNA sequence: TGTGCCGCTGGGGAGGGCCGCTCCTACGAGCAGTACTTC. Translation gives CAAGEGRSYEQYF.

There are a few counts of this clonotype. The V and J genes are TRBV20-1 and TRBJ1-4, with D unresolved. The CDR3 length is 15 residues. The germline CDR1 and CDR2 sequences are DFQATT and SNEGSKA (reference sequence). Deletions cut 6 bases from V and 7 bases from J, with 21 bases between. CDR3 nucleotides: TGCAGTGCCCTCAGGCAGGCCACCATAGGTGAAAAACTGTTTTTT. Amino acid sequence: CSALRQATIGEKLFF.

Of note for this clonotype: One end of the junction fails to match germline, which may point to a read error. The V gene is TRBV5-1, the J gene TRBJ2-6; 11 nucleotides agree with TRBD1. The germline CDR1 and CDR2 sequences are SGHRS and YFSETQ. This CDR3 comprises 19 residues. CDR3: CASSVPGQGDLSGANGLTF. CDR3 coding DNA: TGCGCCAGCAGCGTACCGGGACAGGGGGACCTATCTGGGGCCAACGGCCTGACTTTC.